These 8 T cell receptor beta chains originate from one sample sequenced in a study of blood T cells in healthy people across ages. Through a sample-barcoded 5' primer and a J-beta primer mix, a second PCR was run for 7 to 11 cycles. MiXCR was run by TCRdb on the 5' RACE reads, yielding one entry per CDR3 protein. The sample carries 1.5 million to 2 million distinct CDR3 sequences, around half recorded once. Sequencing was carried out using blood. All receptors come from a woman in her thirties or forties in good health.

This chain links TRBV11-2 with TRBJ2-1; no reliable D call. This CDR3 has 15 amino acids. V dropped 1 base and J dropped 8 bases, with 15 bases sitting between them. In germline, CDR1 is SGHAT, CDR2 FQNNGV. CDR3 nucleotides: TGTGCCAGCAGCTTAGGGGGTAGGCGAGAGGATGAGCAGTTCTTC. As protein: CASSLGGRREDEQFF.

This clonotype turned up a few times. The rearrangement joins TRBV7-2 to TRBJ2-3, with D unresolved. Deletions cut 2 bases from V and 0 bases from J, with 6 bases between. The CDR3 totals 14 residues. The germline V gene has CDR1 SGHTA and CDR2 FQGNSA. The chain's CDR3 is CASSLQRSTDTQYF. The CDR3 bases are TGTGCCAGCAGCTTACAAAGGAGCACAGATACGCAGTATTTT. Full variable domain (rest looked up from reference TRBV7-2 and TRBJ2-3): GAGVSQSPSNKVTEKGKDVELRCDPISGHTALYWYRQSLGQGLEFLIYFQGNSAPDKSGLPSDRFSAERTGGSVSTLTIQRTQQEDSAVYLCASSLQRSTDTQYFGPGTRLTVL.

This clonotype has just one count. The J gene is TRBJ2-3, the V gene TRBV6-5; TRBD2 agrees at 9 bases. Trimming cost V 5 bases and J 11 bases; bases outside gene matches: 8. The CDR3 extends over 13 amino acids. Germline assignment: CDR1 MNHEY and CDR2 SVGAGI. DNA of the CDR3: TGTGCCAGCAGTACAGCGGGGGGCAGCCAGCAGTATTTT. Protein: CASSTAGGSQQYF.

The chain employs TRBV27 and TRBJ2-5; 7 bases line up with TRBD1. Trimming removed 4 bases from V and 5 bases from J; junction bases left unmatched: 10. This CDR3 region has 15 residues. Germline V lookup: CDR1 MNHEY, CDR2 SMNVEV (reference sequence). In nucleotides, the CDR3 is TGTGCCAGCAGTTCCCCCCCGGTCAGGGGGGAGACCCAGTACTTC. Its protein is CASSSPPVRGETQYF.

The chain combines TRBV7-2 with TRBJ2-2; TRBD2 agrees at 15 bases. Trimming at V came to 6 bases and at J to 7 bases, leaving 6 bases not matched to a gene. The V gene's germline CDR1 is SGHTA and CDR2 FQGNSA. This CDR3 comprises 16 residues. The CDR3 DNA reads TGTGCCAGCAGAGGACTAGCGGGGGGGCTCGGCGGGGAGCTGTTTTTT. This sequence encodes CASRGLAGGLGGELFF. Full variable domain (remainder filled in from reference TRBV7-2 and TRBJ2-2): GAGVSQSPSNKVTEKGKDVELRCDPISGHTALYWYRQSLGQGLEFLIYFQGNSAPDKSGLPSDRFSAERTGGSVSTLTIQRTQQEDSAVYLCASRGLAGGLGGELFFGEGSRLTVL.

The chain joins TRBV30 to TRBJ1-2; maybe TRBD1 (6 bases). Germline V gene lookup returns CDR1 GTSNPN and CDR2 SVGIG (reference sequence). Trimming took off 3 bases at V and 5 bases at J, with 16 bases between the two ends. The length of the CDR3 is 14 residues. CDR3 amino acids: CAWRSGGPSYGYTF. The CDR3 coding sequence is TGTGCCTGGAGATCCGGGGGCCCTTCTTATGGCTACACCTTC.

V gene TRBV10-3 combines with J gene TRBJ2-7, with unresolved D. CDR3 length equals 11 residues. V was pared by 3 bases and J by 5 bases, with 5 bases between. Germline assignment: CDR1 ENHRY and CDR2 SYGVKD. The CDR3 DNA follows: TGTGCCATCAGTGATCTGAACGAGCAGTACTTC. Translation gives CAISDLNEQYF.

This clonotype has just a few counts. This chain links TRBV7-2 with TRBJ2-5; 8 bases map to TRBD1. The CDR3 consists of 16 residues. Looked up from germline, CDR1 is SGHTA and CDR2 is FQGNSA. Trimming took 0 bases from V and 5 from J; bases not matched to a gene: 8. CDR3 DNA: TGTGCCAGCAGCTTAGCCTTGACAGGGGCGGGGGAGACCCAGTACTTC. It encodes CASSLALTGAGETQYF.